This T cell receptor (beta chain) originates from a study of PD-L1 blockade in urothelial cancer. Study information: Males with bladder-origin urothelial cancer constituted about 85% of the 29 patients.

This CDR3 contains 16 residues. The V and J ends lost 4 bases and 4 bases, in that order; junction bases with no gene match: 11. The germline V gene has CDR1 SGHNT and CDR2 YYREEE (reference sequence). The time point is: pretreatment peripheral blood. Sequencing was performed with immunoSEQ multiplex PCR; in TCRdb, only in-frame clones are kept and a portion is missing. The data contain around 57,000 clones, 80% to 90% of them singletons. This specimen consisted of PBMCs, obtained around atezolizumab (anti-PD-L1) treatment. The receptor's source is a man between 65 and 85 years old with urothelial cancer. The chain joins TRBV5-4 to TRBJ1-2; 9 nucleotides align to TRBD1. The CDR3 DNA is TGTGCCAGCAGCCCAGGGACGGGACAGGGTAGCTATGGCTACACCTTC. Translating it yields CASSPGTGQGSYGYTF.